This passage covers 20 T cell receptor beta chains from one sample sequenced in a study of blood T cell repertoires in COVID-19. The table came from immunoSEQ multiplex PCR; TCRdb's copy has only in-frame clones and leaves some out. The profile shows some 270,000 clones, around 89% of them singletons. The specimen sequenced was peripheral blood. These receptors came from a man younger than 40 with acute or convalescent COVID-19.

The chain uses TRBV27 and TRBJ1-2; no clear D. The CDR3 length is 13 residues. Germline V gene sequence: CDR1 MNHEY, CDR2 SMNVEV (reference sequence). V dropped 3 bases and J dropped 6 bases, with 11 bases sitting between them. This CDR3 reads CASSFEGVNGYTF. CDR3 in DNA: TGTGCCAGCAGTTTTGAGGGAGTCAATGGCTACACCTTC.

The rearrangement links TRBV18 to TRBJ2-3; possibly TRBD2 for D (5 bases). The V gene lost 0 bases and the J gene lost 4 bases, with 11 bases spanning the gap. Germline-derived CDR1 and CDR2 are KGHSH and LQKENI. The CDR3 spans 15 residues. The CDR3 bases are TGTGCCAGCTCACCACCGGTGGCCGGGGCAGATACGCAGTATTTT. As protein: CASSPPVAGADTQYF.

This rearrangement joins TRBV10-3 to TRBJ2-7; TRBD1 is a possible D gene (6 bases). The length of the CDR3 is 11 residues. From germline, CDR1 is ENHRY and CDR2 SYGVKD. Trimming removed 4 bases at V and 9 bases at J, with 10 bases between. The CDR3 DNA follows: TGTGCCATCAGTGCGGACAGTGTGCAGTACTTC. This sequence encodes CAISADSVQYF.

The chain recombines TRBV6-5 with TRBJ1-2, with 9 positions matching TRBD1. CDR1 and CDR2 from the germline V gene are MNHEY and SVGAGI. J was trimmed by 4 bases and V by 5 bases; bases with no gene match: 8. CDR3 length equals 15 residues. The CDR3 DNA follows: TGTGCCAGCAGTCGAACGGGACAGGGTGTCTATGGCTACACCTTC. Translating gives CASSRTGQGVYGYTF.

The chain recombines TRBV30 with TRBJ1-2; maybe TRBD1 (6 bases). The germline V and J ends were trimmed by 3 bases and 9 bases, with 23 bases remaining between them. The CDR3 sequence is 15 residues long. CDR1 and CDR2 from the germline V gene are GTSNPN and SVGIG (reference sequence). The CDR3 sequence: CAWRPYDWGRVRYTF. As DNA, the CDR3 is TGTGCCTGGAGACCCTATGACTGGGGGCGGGTGCGCTACACCTTC.

The CDR3 protein is CASSSTGMGYTF. The CDR3 DNA reads TGTGCCAGCAGTTCAACAGGGATGGGCTACACCTTC. The chain uses TRBV28 and TRBJ1-2, with D perhaps TRBD1 (6 bases). The ends were cut back, 4 bases at V and 8 bases at J, with 11 bases in the middle. Germline V gene lookup returns CDR1 MDHEN and CDR2 SYDVKM. This CDR3 has 12 amino acids.

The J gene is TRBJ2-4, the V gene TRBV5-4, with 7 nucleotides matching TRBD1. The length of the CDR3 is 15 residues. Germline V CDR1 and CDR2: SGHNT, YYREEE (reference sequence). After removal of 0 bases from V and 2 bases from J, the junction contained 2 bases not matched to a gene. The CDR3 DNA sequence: TGTGCCAGCAGCTTGGAGACAGGGTCCAAAAACATTCAGTACTTC. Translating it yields CASSLETGSKNIQYF.

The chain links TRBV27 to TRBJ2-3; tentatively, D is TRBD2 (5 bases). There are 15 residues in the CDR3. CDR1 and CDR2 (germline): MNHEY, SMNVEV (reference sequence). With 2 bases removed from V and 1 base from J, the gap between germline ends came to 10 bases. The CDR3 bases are TGTGCCAGCAGTTTAAGGATCGGGGGCACAGATACGCAGTATTTT. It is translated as CASSLRIGGTDTQYF.

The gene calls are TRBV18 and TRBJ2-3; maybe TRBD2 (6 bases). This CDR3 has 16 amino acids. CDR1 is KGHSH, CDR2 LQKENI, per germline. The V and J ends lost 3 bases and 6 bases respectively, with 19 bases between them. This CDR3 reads CASSPDRAGATDTQYF. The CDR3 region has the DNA TGTGCCAGCTCACCGGATAGAGCGGGCGCAACGGATACGCAGTATTTT.

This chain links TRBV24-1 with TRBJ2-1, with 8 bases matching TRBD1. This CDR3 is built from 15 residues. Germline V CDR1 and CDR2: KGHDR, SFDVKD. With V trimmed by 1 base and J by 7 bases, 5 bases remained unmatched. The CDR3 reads CATSDLGRGRNEQFF. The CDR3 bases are TGTGCCACCAGTGATTTAGGCAGGGGGCGAAATGAGCAGTTCTTC.

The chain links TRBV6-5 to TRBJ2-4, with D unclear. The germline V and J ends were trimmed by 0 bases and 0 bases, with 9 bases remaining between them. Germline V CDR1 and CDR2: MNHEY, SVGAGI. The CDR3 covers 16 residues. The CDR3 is CASSYSLQLAKNIQYF. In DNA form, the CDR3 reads TGTGCCAGCAGTTACTCGCTGCAGTTAGCCAAAAACATTCAGTACTTC.

CDR3 in DNA: TGCGCCAGCAGCTTGGATTCAGGGGTAGGCTACACCTTC. This codes for CASSLDSGVGYTF. This sequence joins TRBV5-1 and TRBJ1-2; D might be TRBD1 (6 bases). The CDR3 sequence is 13 residues long. The V gene lost 0 bases and the J gene lost 8 bases, with 11 bases spanning the gap. Germline assignment: CDR1 SGHRS and CDR2 YFSETQ.

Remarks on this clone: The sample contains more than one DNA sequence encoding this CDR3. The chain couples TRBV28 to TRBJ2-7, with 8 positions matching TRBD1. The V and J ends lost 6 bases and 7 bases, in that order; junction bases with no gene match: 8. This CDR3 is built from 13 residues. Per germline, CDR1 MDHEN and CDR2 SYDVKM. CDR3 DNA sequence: TGTGCCAGCAGACGGCAGGGGGCGGGGGAGCAGTACTTC. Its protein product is CASRRQGAGEQYF.

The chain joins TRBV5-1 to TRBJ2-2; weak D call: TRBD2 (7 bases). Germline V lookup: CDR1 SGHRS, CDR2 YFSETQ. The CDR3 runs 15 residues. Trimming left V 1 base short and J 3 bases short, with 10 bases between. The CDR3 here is CASSLQGRDTGELFF. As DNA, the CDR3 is TGCGCCAGCAGCTTGCAGGGGAGGGACACCGGGGAGCTGTTTTTT.

The CDR3 spells CASSPRTGQPQHF. The CDR3 DNA is TGCGCCAGCAGTCCCAGGACGGGGCAGCCCCAGCATTTT. The chain has TRBV10-1 and TRBJ1-5, with D hard to call. Per the germline V gene, CDR1 is WNHNN and CDR2 is SYGVQD (reference sequence). This CDR3 has 13 residues. Trimming shortened V by 5 bases and J by 7 bases, and 12 bases separated the two germline ends.

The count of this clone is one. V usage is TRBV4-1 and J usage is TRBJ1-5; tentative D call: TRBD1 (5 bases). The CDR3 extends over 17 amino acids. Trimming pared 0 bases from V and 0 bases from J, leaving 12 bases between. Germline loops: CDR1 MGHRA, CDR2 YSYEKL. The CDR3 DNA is TGCGCCAGCAGCCAAGATCTAGGGGCAGGTAGCAATCAGCCCCAGCATTTT. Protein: CASSQDLGAGSNQPQHF.

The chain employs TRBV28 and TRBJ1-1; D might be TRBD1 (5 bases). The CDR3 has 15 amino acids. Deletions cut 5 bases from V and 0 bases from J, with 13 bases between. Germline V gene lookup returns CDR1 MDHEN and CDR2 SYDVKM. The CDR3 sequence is CASSTRRQLNTEAFF. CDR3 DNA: TGTGCCAGCAGTACCCGAAGACAGCTGAACACTGAAGCTTTCTTT.

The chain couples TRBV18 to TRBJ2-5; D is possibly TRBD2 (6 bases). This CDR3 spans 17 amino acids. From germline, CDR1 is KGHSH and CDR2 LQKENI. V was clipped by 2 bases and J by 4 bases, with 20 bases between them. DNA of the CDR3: TGTGCCAGCTCACCAAGTGGAGGGGAATTAGGAGGAGAGACCCAGTACTTC. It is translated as CASSPSGGELGGETQYF.

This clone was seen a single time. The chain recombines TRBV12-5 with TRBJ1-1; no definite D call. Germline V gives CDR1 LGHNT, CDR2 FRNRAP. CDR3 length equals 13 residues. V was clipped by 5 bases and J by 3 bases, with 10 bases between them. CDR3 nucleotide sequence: TGTGCTAGTGGTGCAGATGTGGACACTGAAGCTTTCTTT. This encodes CASGADVDTEAFF.

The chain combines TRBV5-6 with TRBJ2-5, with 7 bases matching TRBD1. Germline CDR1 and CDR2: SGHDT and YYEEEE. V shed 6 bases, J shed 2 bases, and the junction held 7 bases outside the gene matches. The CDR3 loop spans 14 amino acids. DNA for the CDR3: TGTGCCAGCAACTGGCCGGGACAGCAAGAGACCCAGTACTTC. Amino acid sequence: CASNWPGQQETQYF.